The T cell receptor beta chain under discussion was sequenced for a study of blood T cell repertoires in COVID-19. Germline trimming cut 4 bases from V and 4 bases from J; bases unmatched to any gene: 14. CDR1 and CDR2 (germline): SGDLS, YYNGEE. The CDR3 length is 17 residues. Under the authors' procedure: Estimation of nucleated cell counts relied on the amplification of reference gene primers. The repertoire was sequenced with immunoSEQ multiplex PCR; TCRdb's copy has only in-frame clones and lacks some. The V and J calls and the clone size are those of that table, but D and trimming were determined from the DNA. The table lists under 85,000 clones, around 80% of them singletons.

V and J are TRBV9 and TRBJ2-1, with 7 nucleotides matching TRBD2. This clonotype originated in a man aged 45-65 years with active COVID-19. The sample taken for sequencing was peripheral blood. The CDR3 nucleotides are TGTGCCAGCAGCCTACAAGGGACGGCGGGGGAGTACAATGAGCAGTTCTTC. It translates to CASSLQGTAGEYNEQFF.